The T cell receptor beta chain described here comes from a study of CD4 T cells in relation to SARS-CoV-2 and coronaviruses (dated by TCRdb to the early 2020s). Describing the broader study: In the ViraFEST assay, PBMCs were cultured with antigen for less than eleven days, after which TCR beta CDR3s were sequenced to identify clonal expansions specific to the antigen. An HIV-1 Nef peptide pool or a no-peptide culture served as the negative reference condition. Using patient-derived lymphoblastoid cell lines, the shared crossreactive spike epitopes were mapped to their HLA restriction. At the level of individual TCR clonotypes, the study measured memory CD4+ T cell crossreactivity between SARS-CoV-2 spike protein and common cold coronavirus spike proteins. The Adaptive Biotechnologies TCR-sequencing kit was used to sequence samples from a few pre-COVID donors and the naive versus memory experiments, whereas other data were Illumina-based. A different, Illumina-based TCR-beta assay was used to sequence expansion assays from other donors in the study.

Library preparation was by the immunoSEQ multiplex PCR assay. The study's processing was this. During preprocessing, nonproductive sequences were discarded, as were any CDR3s that did not begin with C, did not end with F or W, or were shorter than 7 amino acids. The MANAFEST web app was used to call antigen-specific clonotypes on the basis of expansion compared with the reference and with other culture wells. A clone counted as positive if significantly expanded in 2 of 3 replicate wells versus the reference culture at FDR below 0.05. Positive clones also required significant expansion versus all other tandem wells and an odds ratio above 5. After three terminal residues were trimmed from each end, CDR3 homology was quantified as pairwise Levenshtein distance using the stringdist R package. TCRdb retrieved this table from immuneACCESS and kept in-frame rearrangements only. Not all clones are present; in checked studies, unresolved V genes account for under half, and no reason is known for the remainder. V and J calls and clone size come straight from that table; D and trimming were deduced from the DNA. This sample holds around 26,000 clones; about 80% were observed only once. 20% to 25% of the sample belongs to the ten largest clones.

From its cysteine to its phenylalanine, the CDR3 spans 14 amino acids. Just CDR3 DNA is preserved here, 42 bases in frame from base 1. At the junction V is shortened by 2 bases and J by 5 bases, with 12 bases in between. Sequences MNHNY (CDR1) and SVGAGI (CDR2) are obtained from the germline V gene (reference sequence). What the research found in general, with its limitations: No donor contributed both pre-pandemic and post-infection samples, which limited tracing the source of pre-existing responses. Crossreactivity analysis was centred on spike protein, so crossreactivity against other viral proteins was not assessed. In about two thirds of donors, memory CD4+ clonotypes turned up that crossrecognized SARS-CoV-2 and at least one common cold coronavirus spike. The study was limited by small numbers of patients and tested TCRs. Crossreactive clones showed significantly weaker SARS-CoV-2-driven expansion than monoreactive clones, consistent with antigenic imprinting.

CD4+ T cells from unexposed donors were collected before the COVID-19 pandemic (2011-2018). After more than 9 days of culture, CD4+ T cells were isolated with the EasySep CD4+ T cell isolation kit. As cell numbers permitted, CD4+ T cells from unexposed donors were tested for reactivity to SARS-CoV-2 S and N and to four common cold coronavirus spike pools. Each well received two million PBMCs, cultured in IMDM supplemented with approximately 4.5% human AB serum and approximately 9.7 IU/ml IL-2. Half of the culture medium was replaced with fresh IL-2-containing medium on days 3 and 7. In general, triplicate replicate wells were used for every peptide culture condition. The leukapheresis product for the unexposed donors was obtained through commercial purchase. Ficoll-Paque PLUS gradient centrifugation was used to isolate PBMCs from either whole blood or leukapheresis product. The PBMCs went either fresh into the expansion assay or into cryopreservation at -140 degrees C. The QIAamp Micro DNA Kit was used to extract genomic DNA from the CD4+ T cells.

With respect to this clone: What this receptor recognizes is not known. Qualities for individual bases were not recorded, and no much larger clone is one base off.

The receptor chain draws on TRBV6-6 and TRBJ1-1; a weak D assignment points to TRBD1 (6 bases agree). The TCR comes from a human donor in good health. Sequencing was performed on CD4+ T cells from PBMCs, cultured in vitro. The CDR3 amino acid sequence is: CASSYGQGLTEAFF. DNA sequence: TGTGCCAGCAGTTACGGGCAGGGGCTGACTGAAGCTTTCTTT.